This T cell receptor beta chain was sequenced for a study of blood T cell repertoires in COVID-19. Study information: Samples taken during acute and convalescent COVID-19 were collected in the United States, Italy and Spain. In each case, the material was cDNA or gDNA derived from T cells, B-cell-depleted T cells, or PBMCs.

The CDR3 contains 14 residues. V was pared by 3 bases and J by 5 bases, with 2 bases of the junction left unmatched. Germline CDR1 is LGHDT and CDR2 is YNNKEL (reference sequence). In the source study's methods: How many nucleated cells were present was estimated from reference gene primer amplification. Some clones are missing from TCRdb's copy, which holds only in-frame ones; the method was immunoSEQ multiplex PCR. The DNA was the basis for D and trimming; V, J and clone size are from that table. Altogether more than 200,000 clones are present, less than 90% being singletons, with the ten largest covering around 4.2%.

The clonotype originates from a man between 60 and 75 years old with acute or convalescent COVID-19. The chain recombines TRBV3-1 (or the pseudogene TRBV3-2) with TRBJ2-3; 10 nucleotides match TRBD2. The sequencing sample was made of peripheral blood. The CDR3 DNA sequence: TGTGCCAGCAGCCACCTAGCGGGAGAAGATACGCAGTATTTT. This encodes CASSHLAGEDTQYF.